These 15 T cell receptor beta chains were all obtained from the same sample, sequenced in a study of blood T cells in healthy people across ages. A sample-barcoded 5' primer and a J-beta primer mix were used in a second PCR of roughly 7 to 11 cycles. TCRdb itself ran the 5' RACE reads through MiXCR, one entry per CDR3 protein. Seen here are hundreds of thousands of distinct CDR3 sequences, 58% observed once, and the top ten hold 30% to 45%. The sample consisted of blood. The receptors stem from a man in his 60s in good health.

This clonotype turned up a few times. The chain uses TRBV7-2 and TRBJ2-1; D is uncertain. This CDR3 region has 13 residues. Germline V gives CDR1 SGHTA, CDR2 FQGNSA. Trimming cost V 1 base and J 10 bases, with 11 bases left between them. In DNA, the CDR3 is TGTGCCAGCAGCTTAGACGGCACCGCAGAGCAGTTCTTC. Amino acid sequence: CASSLDGTAEQFF.

As regards this clonotype: A read error may produce the germline difference seen at one junction end. The genes are TRBV5-1 and TRBJ2-5; 7 nucleotides line up with TRBD2. With the DNA end fitting TRBJ2-7 better, the J assignment may be wrong. This CDR3 contains 14 residues. CDR1 SGHRS and CDR2 YFSETQ come from the germline V gene. For the CDR3, the DNA is TGCGCCAGCAGTTTGGTTGCAACTAGCGACGAGCAGTACTTC. Translation gives CASSLVATSDEQYF.

V usage is TRBV28 and J usage is TRBJ2-1; D gene ambiguous. The CDR3 runs to 11 residues. Per the germline V gene, CDR1 is MDHEN and CDR2 is SYDVKM. Trimming cost V 7 bases and J 10 bases, with 11 bases left between them. In DNA, the CDR3 is TGTGCCAGCACCCGGCCCGGAGAGCAGTTCTTC. This codes for CASTRPGEQFF.

This clonotype was observed a few times. The rearrangement links TRBV28 to TRBJ1-2; 7 bases line up with TRBD1. The CDR3 length is 13 residues. CDR1 and CDR2 (germline): MDHEN, SYDVKM. The ends lost 5 bases at V and 4 bases at J; junction bases unmatched: 4. CDR3 bases: TGTGCCAGCAGTCGCGACAGGGCCTATGGCTACACCTTC. This sequence encodes CASSRDRAYGYTF.

The gene calls are TRBV5-1 and TRBJ2-1; 15 positions agree with TRBD2. J gave up 12 bases and V 3 bases, and 7 bases lay outside the gene matches. The CDR3 sequence is 15 residues long. In germline, CDR1 is SGHRS, CDR2 YFSETQ. CDR3 sequence: CASSWTSGGALGQFF. In DNA, the CDR3 is TGCGCCAGCAGCTGGACTAGCGGGGGGGCCTTAGGGCAGTTCTTC.

The chain couples TRBV2 to TRBJ2-1, with 9 bases matching TRBD1. The length of the CDR3 is 13 residues. With V trimmed by 6 bases and J by 5 bases, 2 bases remained unmatched. Per the germline V gene, CDR1 is SNHLY and CDR2 is FYNNEI. CDR3 sequence: CASRQGANNEQFF. The CDR3 DNA is TGTGCCAGCAGACAGGGGGCGAACAATGAGCAGTTCTTC.

V is TRBV2 and J is TRBJ2-3; tentative D call: TRBD2 (5 bases). CDR1 SNHLY and CDR2 FYNNEI come from the germline V gene. The CDR3 sequence is 18 residues long. V dropped 1 base and J dropped 2 bases, with 19 bases sitting between them. The CDR3 is CASSEGRLQSGPTDTQYF. The CDR3 bases are TGTGCCAGCAGTGAAGGAAGATTGCAAAGCGGACCCACAGATACGCAGTATTTT.

The rearrangement links TRBV5-1 to TRBJ2-1; 7 nucleotides match TRBD2. V gave up 0 bases and J gave up 7 bases; unmatched junction bases: 4. The CDR3 totals 14 residues. Germline V gene lookup returns CDR1 SGHRS and CDR2 YFSETQ. The CDR3 bases are TGCGCCAGCAGCTTGGAAGCGGGACGGAATGAGCAGTTCTTC. It encodes CASSLEAGRNEQFF.

This clonotype was counted a few times. The V gene is TRBV11-2, the J gene TRBJ2-4; the match to TRBD2 covers 8 bases. Losses at the gene ends were 5 bases for V and 8 bases for J; bases not matched to a gene: 11. This CDR3 comprises 15 residues. Looked up from germline, CDR1 is SGHAT and CDR2 is FQNNGV. The CDR3 is CASSMTSEGLDIQYF. The CDR3 nucleotides are TGTGCCAGCAGCATGACTAGCGAGGGCCTAGACATTCAGTACTTC.

This chain connects TRBV20-1 to TRBJ2-5, with D maybe TRBD1 (6 bases). The CDR3 covers 14 residues. V gave up 3 bases and J gave up 1 base, with 12 bases separating them. Germline CDR1 and CDR2: DFQATT and SNEGSKA (reference sequence). CDR3 sequence reads: CSARYDRSQETQYF. The CDR3 DNA reads TGCAGTGCTAGGTACGACAGGTCCCAAGAGACCCAGTACTTC.

This clonotype was counted only a few times. The rearrangement uses TRBV7-9 and TRBJ2-7; a weak D match, TRBD1 (6 bases). From germline, CDR1 is SEHNR and CDR2 FQNEAQ (reference sequence). The CDR3 length is 14 residues. V lost 4 bases and J lost 2, with 12 bases in between. The CDR3 region has the DNA TGTGCCAGCAGCTCAACAGGGTTCCCCTACGAGCAGTACTTC. This translates into CASSSTGFPYEQYF.

This clonotype was picked up one time. The chain carries TRBV25-1 and TRBJ2-2; 7 positions agree with TRBD1. Germline assignment: CDR1 MGHDK and CDR2 SYGVNS. The CDR3 contains 15 residues. Losses at the gene ends were 7 bases for V and 6 bases for J; bases not matched to a gene: 11. In DNA, the CDR3 is TGTGCCAGCATAGGAAGGGGGCGGCGTTCCGGGGAGCTGTTTTTT. Translated, it gives CASIGRGRRSGELFF.

This clonotype has just a few counts. The chain carries TRBV7-8 and TRBJ2-1; D not certain. The V end lost 7 bases, the J end lost 11 bases, and 24 bases lay between the germline ends. Germline V gene data show CDR1 as SGHVS and CDR2 as FQNEAQ. There are 15 residues in the CDR3. CDR3 residues: CASTTGRSWTAKQFF. DNA for the CDR3: TGTGCCAGCACGACGGGTCGTTCGTGGACCGCCAAGCAGTTCTTC. Full variable domain (outside the CDR3, taken from reference TRBV7-8 and TRBJ2-1): GAGVSQSPRYKVAKRGQDVALRCDPISGHVSLFWYQQALGQGPEFLTYFQNEAQLDKSGLPSDRFFAERPEGSVSTLKIQRTQQEDSAVYLCASTTGRSWTAKQFFGPGTRLTVL.

The chain links TRBV6-5 to TRBJ2-1; D possibly corresponds to TRBD1 (6 bases). Per germline, CDR1 MNHEY and CDR2 SVGAGI. This CDR3 contains 15 residues. Trimming stripped 6 bases from V and 5 bases from J, with 17 bases between. The CDR3 reads CASRGPGHPNNEQFF. For the CDR3, the DNA is TGTGCCAGCAGGGGACCGGGACATCCTAACAATGAGCAGTTCTTC.

This clonotype has ten or more counts. This chain links TRBV9 with TRBJ2-5; the D call may be TRBD1 or TRBD2 (5 bases each). The CDR3 totals 14 residues. Trimming shortened V by 4 bases and J by 1 base, and 11 bases separated the two germline ends. From germline, CDR1 is SGDLS and CDR2 YYNGEE. CDR3 coding DNA: TGTGCCAGCAGCCCTGGGGGATTCCAAGAGACCCAGTACTTC. Its protein product is CASSPGGFQETQYF.